The rows below give T cell receptor beta chains drawn from one sample of a study of T cell responses to AZD1222 COVID-19 vaccine. Assay used: immunoSEQ multiplex PCR; TCRdb lists only in-frame clones, some missing. The sample records about 120,000 clones, roughly 90% being singletons. This specimen was peripheral blood, taken on day 0 of AZD1222 vaccination. These TCRs come from an adult in good health. CDR3s include the opening cysteine and the closing phenylalanine or tryptophan. A D gene is named only where the DNA matches it firmly. Size tells how often a clone was seen (once, few, many) or the class of an expanded clone, and some rows leave it out.

v_call	j_call	d_call	clone_size	cdr3_nt	cdr3_aa
TRBV29-1	TRBJ2-3	NA	NA	TGCAGCGTTCTTCGAGATACGCAGTATTTT	CSVLRDTQYF
TRBV27	TRBJ1-1	NA	NA	TGTGCCAGCAGTAGCCAATTGTCTAACAGAGGGACCACTGAAGCTTTCTTT	CASSSQLSNRGTTEAFF
TRBV2	TRBJ2-2	NA	NA	TGTGCCAGCAGTGCAAGACAGGTCCGGGGTAGAACCGGGGAGCTGTTTTTT	CASSARQVRGRTGELFF
TRBV5-1	TRBJ2-7	NA	once	TGCGCCAGCAGCCTCCGGGACGAGCAGTACTTC	CASSLRDEQYF
TRBV2	TRBJ2-7	NA	once	TGTGCCAGCAGTGAAGTGCAGACGGCCCTTACTGGGCAGTACTTC	CASSEVQTALTGQYF
TRBV5-1	TRBJ1-5	NA	NA	TGCGCCAGCAGCCCGGGGGGGGGACAGCCCCAGCATTTT	CASSPGGGQPQHF
TRBV28	TRBJ1-5	TRBD1	NA	TGTGCCAGCAGTTCGGGACAGGGCAGACAGCCCCAGCATTTT	CASSSGQGRQPQHF
TRBV28	TRBJ2-7	TRBD2	NA	TGTGCCAGCAGAGCCCATAGCGGGACCTACGAGCAGTACTTC	CASRAHSGTYEQYF
TRBV11-2	TRBJ2-4	TRBD2	NA	TGTGCCAGCAGCCAGACTCGAACCGGGACTAAACAGTACTTC	CASSQTRTGTKQYF
TRBV2	TRBJ1-6	TRBD1	NA	TGTGCCAGCAGTGTCCCGACAGGGGGTCTTTCACCCCTCCACTTT	CASSVPTGGLSPLHF
TRBV6-1	TRBJ1-3	NA	NA	TGTGCCAGCAGTGAAGGACAGGCGCCCAGAAACACCATATATTTT	CASSEGQAPRNTIYF
TRBV15	TRBJ2-7	NA	NA	TGTGCCACCAGCAGAGGAGGGATACTCAGCTACGAGCAGTACTTC	CATSRGGILSYEQYF
TRBV28	TRBJ1-2	NA	few	TGTGCCAGCAGCTTAACGGGGGCCGCCGGCTACACCTTC	CASSLTGAAGYTF
TRBV6-2/TRBV6-3	TRBJ1-2	NA	NA	TGTGCCAGCAGTTACTCGGAGGTGACAGGAGCCCCTGACTATGGCTACACCTTC	CASSYSEVTGAPDYGYTF
TRBV5-1	TRBJ1-2	NA	NA	TGCGCCAGCAGCTTGGCCGTCAGCTCAAACTATGGCTACACCTTC	CASSLAVSSNYGYTF
TRBV19	TRBJ1-5	TRBD1	NA	TGTGCCAGTAGTCCCCGGGACAGGGGGACTCAATCTCAGCCCCAGCATTTT	CASSPRDRGTQSQPQHF
TRBV11-2	TRBJ1-2	NA	few	TGTGCCAGCAGCTTAGATCCCACCCCCCTAAATGGGGGCTACACCTTC	CASSLDPTPLNGGYTF
TRBV11-2	TRBJ2-2	TRBD1	once	TGTGCCAGCAGCTTCTCAGGGGGCCACGGGGAGCTGTTTTTT	CASSFSGGHGELFF
TRBV28	TRBJ2-2	TRBD2	NA	TGTGCCAGCCGCCACACCCTTAAGGGGAGGGATACCGGGGAGCTGTTTTTT	CASRHTLKGRDTGELFF
TRBV5-1	TRBJ2-1	NA	once	TGCGCCAGCAGCCTACGGTCGTACAATGAGCAGTTCTTC	CASSLRSYNEQFF
TRBV7-2	TRBJ2-3	NA	NA	TGTGCCAGCAGCTTAGAATACATAAGTACAGGTGGCACAGATACGCAGTATTTT	CASSLEYISTGGTDTQYF
TRBV7-2	TRBJ2-3	NA	NA	TGTGCCAGCAGTCCCACAGGGGATACGCAGTATTTT	CASSPTGDTQYF
TRBV7-9	TRBJ2-1	NA	NA	TGTGCCAGCAGCTCGTCACTAGCCCGGGGGAAAACTTACAATGAGCAGTTCTTC	CASSSSLARGKTYNEQFF
TRBV5-1	TRBJ2-7	NA	NA	TGCGCCAGCAGGCCCCCAATGGGGCCGGACGAGCAGTACTTC	CASRPPMGPDEQYF
TRBV6-5	TRBJ1-2	NA	NA	TGTGCCAGCAGTTACTCGGTGAGGTTAGCTAACTATGGCTACACCTTC	CASSYSVRLANYGYTF